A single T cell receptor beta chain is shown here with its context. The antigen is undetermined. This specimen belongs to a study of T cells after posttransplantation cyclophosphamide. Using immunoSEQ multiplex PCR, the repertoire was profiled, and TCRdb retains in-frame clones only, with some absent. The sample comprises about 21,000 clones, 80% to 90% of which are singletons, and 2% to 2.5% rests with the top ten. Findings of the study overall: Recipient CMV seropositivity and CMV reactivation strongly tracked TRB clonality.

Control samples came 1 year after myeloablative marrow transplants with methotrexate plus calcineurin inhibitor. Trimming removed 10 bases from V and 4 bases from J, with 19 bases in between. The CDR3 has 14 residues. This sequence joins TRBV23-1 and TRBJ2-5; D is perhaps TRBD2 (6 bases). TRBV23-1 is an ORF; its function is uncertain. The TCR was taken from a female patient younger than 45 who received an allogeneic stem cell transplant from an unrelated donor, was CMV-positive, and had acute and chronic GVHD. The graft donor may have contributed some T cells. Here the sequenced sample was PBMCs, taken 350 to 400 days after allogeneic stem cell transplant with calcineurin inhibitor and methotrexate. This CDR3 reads CATAGRGQRETQYF. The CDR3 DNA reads TGCGCCACCGCCGGGAGAGGACAACGAGAGACCCAGTACTTC.